The 5 T cell receptor beta chains listed next were all sequenced from one sample in a study of T cell responses to AZD1222 COVID-19 vaccine. This table comes from immunoSEQ multiplex PCR, and its TCRdb copy is limited to in-frame clones, with some not included. The table lists approximately 120,000 clones, roughly nine tenths of them singletons. The sequencing used peripheral blood, collected on day 0 of AZD1222 vaccination. The source of these receptors is an adult in good health.

V is TRBV15 and J is TRBJ1-1; D gene ambiguous. The germline V gene encodes CDR1 LNHNV and CDR2 YYDKDF (reference sequence). The length of the CDR3 is 16 residues. Trimming took off 2 bases at V and 0 bases at J, with 13 bases between the two ends. The CDR3 region is CATSRPQHLMNTEAFF. The CDR3 nucleotides are TGTGCCACCAGCAGACCCCAACATCTTATGAACACTGAAGCTTTCTTT.

This rearrangement joins TRBV7-9 to TRBJ1-2; D is possibly TRBD1 (6 bases). The V end was cut by 3 bases, the J end by 5 bases, with 10 bases between. The CDR3 covers 13 residues. Germline V CDR1 and CDR2: SEHNR, FQNEAQ (reference sequence). The CDR3 protein is CASSLDRRYGYTF. The DNA of the CDR3 is TGTGCCAGCAGCTTGGACAGACGTTATGGCTACACCTTC.

The rearrangement uses TRBV5-1 and TRBJ1-4; TRBD1 matches at 8 bases. The CDR3 runs to 14 residues. With 3 bases clipped from V and 8 bases from J, the junction kept 6 bases outside the gene matches. Germline V CDR1 and CDR2: SGHRS, YFSETQ. CDR3 DNA sequence: TGCGCCAGCAGCTCGGACAGGGTGGGAGAAAAACTGTTTTTT. This codes for CASSSDRVGEKLFF.

The chain carries TRBV19 and TRBJ2-5, with 8 nucleotides matching TRBD2. The CDR3 loop spans 16 amino acids. Germline V gene lookup returns CDR1 LNHDA and CDR2 SQIVND (reference sequence). Trimming took 2 bases from V and 5 from J; bases not matched to a gene: 10. The CDR3 loop is CASSIFGGGRGETQYF. In nucleotides, the CDR3 is TGTGCCAGTAGTATATTCGGGGGGGGCCGTGGGGAGACCCAGTACTTC.

The chain couples TRBV7-2 to TRBJ1-1; D is possibly TRBD1 (6 bases). The ends were cut back, 3 bases at V and 7 bases at J, with 18 bases in the middle. The CDR3 extends over 15 amino acids. Germline CDR1 and CDR2: SGHTA and FQGNSA. The CDR3, as DNA: TGTGCCAGCAGCTTCACTAGTACGGGGGGCATTGAAGCTTTCTTT. It translates to CASSFTSTGGIEAFF.